Following are 20 T cell receptor beta chains from one sample sequenced in a study of OX40 agonist ivuxolimab in advanced cancers. Clones were sequenced by immunoSEQ multiplex PCR, and TCRdb holds only the in-frame ones, with some missing. The repertoire consists of approximately 66,000 clones, with roughly four fifths occurring once and the leading ten covering around 3.5%. This specimen was CD4+ or CD8+ T cells sorted from blood, taken in a trial of the OX40 agonist ivuxolimab. All receptors derive from an adult with an advanced solid tumor such as melanoma, head and neck, liver or kidney cancer.

This clone showed up just a few times. The chain recombines TRBV10-1 with TRBJ1-5; D is unclear. The V end lost 4 bases, the J end lost 3 bases, and 10 bases lay between the germline ends. CDR1 and CDR2 from the germline V gene are WNHNN and SYGVQD (reference sequence). This CDR3 is built from 14 residues. The CDR3 is CASSALHNNQPQHF. CDR3 nucleotide sequence: TGCGCCAGCAGTGCCCTACATAACAATCAGCCCCAGCATTTT.

This chain joins TRBV28 and TRBJ2-5; D possibly uses TRBD1 or TRBD2 (5 bases each). The ends were cut back, 8 bases at V and 1 base at J, with 17 bases in the middle. CDR1 and CDR2 from the germline V gene are MDHEN and SYDVKM. CDR3 length: 15 amino acids. The CDR3 spells CASGPRGGAQETQYF. The CDR3 nucleotides are TGTGCCAGCGGCCCCCGGGGTGGGGCCCAAGAGACCCAGTACTTC.

CDR3 nucleotide sequence: TGTGCCAGCAGTTGGAGCGGGGGAAAGCGAGAGACCCAGTACTTC. Its translation: CASSWSGGKRETQYF. V usage is TRBV27 and J usage is TRBJ2-5; 8 bases agree with TRBD2. The V segment lost 4 bases and the J segment 4 bases; nucleotides outside the gene matches: 8. The germline CDR1 and CDR2 sequences are MNHEY and SMNVEV (reference sequence). There are 15 residues in the CDR3.

J is TRBJ1-6 and V is TRBV14, with 8 bases aligning to TRBD1. This CDR3 region has 15 residues. Per the germline V gene, CDR1 is SGHDN and CDR2 is FVKESK. V shed 7 bases, J shed 10 bases, and the junction held 12 bases outside the gene matches. CDR3 in DNA: TGTGCCAGCACCCCCGGACAGGGAAGAGAGTCACCCCTCCACTTT. Amino acids: CASTPGQGRESPLHF.

V usage is TRBV19 and J usage is TRBJ2-5, with 16 bases identical to TRBD2. This CDR3 has 15 residues. Germline CDR1 reads LNHDA; CDR2 reads SQIVND (reference sequence). The junction had 2 bases not matched to a gene; V was cut back by 5 bases and J by 5 bases. The CDR3 is CASSSGLAGGETQYF. The CDR3 coding sequence is TGTGCCAGTAGTTCGGGACTAGCGGGGGGGGAGACCCAGTACTTC.

The rearrangement links TRBV4-2 to TRBJ1-5, with 7 bases aligning to TRBD1. V trimming: 1 base; J trimming: 3 bases; junction bases outside the gene matches: 18. The CDR3 has 20 residues. CDR1 is LGHNA and CDR2 is YNFKEQ in the germline V gene. The CDR3 nucleotides are TGTGCCAGCAGCCAAGGACCGACAGGGTATGCCGTCGGGGTCAATCAGCCCCAGCATTTT. It is translated as CASSQGPTGYAVGVNQPQHF.

The V gene is TRBV7-9, the J gene TRBJ2-3, with 10 bases aligning to TRBD2. Germline CDR1 and CDR2: SEHNR and FQNEAQ (reference sequence). V dropped 3 bases and J dropped 6; count of bases not matched to a gene: 6. The CDR3 spans 15 residues. DNA of the CDR3: TGTGCCAGCAGCTTCAGCGGGGGGGCCCGGGATACGCAGTATTTT. It encodes CASSFSGGARDTQYF.

The chain employs TRBV30 and TRBJ1-4; D gene ambiguous. The CDR3 is 16 amino acids. V lost 3 bases to trimming and J lost 7 bases, with 21 bases between them. In germline, CDR1 is GTSNPN, CDR2 SVGIG (reference sequence). In DNA form, the CDR3 reads TGTGCCTGGAGCCCTAAGGCGGGGTGGAGAAGTGAAAAACTGTTTTTT. This gives the protein CAWSPKAGWRSEKLFF.

V usage is TRBV9 and J usage is TRBJ2-3; weak D call: TRBD2 (6 bases). The CDR3 consists of 18 residues. Germline loops: CDR1 SGDLS, CDR2 YYNGEE. V shed 3 bases and J shed 1 base, with 21 bases lying between them. The CDR3, as DNA: TGTGCCAGCAGCGAGGCCCTCTCTAGGGTAGCGGGCACAGATACGCAGTATTTT. Residues: CASSEALSRVAGTDTQYF.

The V call is TRBV19, the J call TRBJ1-2; TRBD1 agrees at 10 bases. Germline V gene lookup returns CDR1 LNHDA and CDR2 SQIVND (reference sequence). This CDR3 is 14 amino acids long. The V gene end was trimmed by 9 bases and the J gene end by 6 bases; junction bases not matched to a gene: 10. The CDR3 DNA reads TGTGCCAGCTTGGGGGACAGGGGAGAGGATGGCTACACCTTC. The encoded protein is CASLGDRGEDGYTF.

The chain combines TRBV6-6 with TRBJ2-5; the D is unclear. Germline-derived CDR1 and CDR2 are MNHNY and SVGAGI (reference sequence). CDR3 length: 14 residues. V gave up 5 bases and J gave up 5 bases, with 15 bases separating them. The CDR3 protein is CASSLERVTETQYF. CDR3 DNA sequence: TGTGCCAGCAGTCTCGAAAGGGTGACTGAGACCCAGTACTTC.

The chain couples TRBV5-6 to TRBJ2-1; D possibly corresponds to TRBD1 (7 bases). V was shortened by 5 bases and J by 0 bases, with 18 bases between the two germline ends. The CDR3 covers 17 residues. The germline gives CDR1 SGHDT, CDR2 YYEEEE. The CDR3 protein is CASREEGAQSSYNEQFF. The CDR3 DNA is TGTGCCAGCAGGGAGGAGGGGGCCCAAAGCTCCTACAATGAGCAGTTCTTC.

This clone was observed once. J is TRBJ2-7 and V is TRBV6-5; D is unresolved. Deletions cut 6 bases from V and 0 bases from J, with 6 bases between. The CDR3 totals 12 residues. Germline CDR1 MNHEY, CDR2 SVGAGI. The CDR3 sequence is CASSRASYEQYF. The CDR3 coding sequence is TGTGCCAGCAGCCGCGCCTCCTACGAGCAGTACTTC.

This rearrangement joins TRBV10-1 to TRBJ2-2; D is undetermined. Trimming stripped 2 bases from V and 6 bases from J, with 7 bases between. Germline CDR1 and CDR2: WNHNN and SYGVQD (reference sequence). This CDR3 region has 13 residues. The CDR3 DNA follows: TGCGCCAGCAGTGAGCCATACGCCGGGGAGCTGTTTTTT. Translated, it gives CASSEPYAGELFF.

This chain uses TRBV6-1 with TRBJ2-3, with 7 bases that match TRBD2. The V gene's germline CDR1 is MNHNS and CDR2 SASEGT. There are 14 residues in the CDR3. The trim removed 5 bases at V and 0 bases at J, leaving 2 bases unmatched. Here the CDR3 DNA reads TGTGCCAGCAGTATGGGACTAAGCACAGATACGCAGTATTTT. Residues: CASSMGLSTDTQYF.

The rearrangement uses TRBV7-2 and TRBJ1-1, with D maybe TRBD1 (5 bases). Germline V lookup: CDR1 SGHTA, CDR2 FQGNSA. Between the trimmed V and J ends, which lost 3 bases and 3 bases, there was a span of 11 bases. The CDR3 is 14 amino acids. This CDR3 reads CASSFQGGDTEAFF. The CDR3 bases are TGTGCCAGCAGCTTCCAGGGTGGGGACACTGAAGCTTTCTTT.

The V and J genes are TRBV9 and TRBJ1-2; TRBD1 agrees at 9 bases. This CDR3 has 14 residues. Per germline, CDR1 SGDLS and CDR2 YYNGEE. V shed 2 bases and J 4 bases; nucleotides not matched to a gene: 3. The CDR3 sequence is CASSVRQGGYGYTF. In nucleotides, the CDR3 is TGTGCCAGCAGCGTTCGACAGGGGGGCTATGGCTACACCTTC.

V gene TRBV7-3 combines with J gene TRBJ1-1; possible D gene TRBD1, 5 bases. Trimming left V 3 bases short and J 3 bases short, with 11 bases between. CDR3 length: 14 amino acids. CDR1 and CDR2 from the germline V gene are SGHTA and FQGTGA. The CDR3 DNA reads as TGTGCCAGCAGCTTCACGGTGGGGGACACTGAAGCTTTCTTT. This sequence encodes CASSFTVGDTEAFF.

The J gene is TRBJ1-1, the V gene TRBV5-1, with no clear D. Germline V gene sequence: CDR1 SGHRS, CDR2 YFSETQ. Between the trimmed V and J ends, which lost 6 bases and 1 base, there was a span of 10 bases. This CDR3 has 13 amino acids. CDR3: CASKVSENTEAFF. The DNA of the CDR3 is TGCGCCAGCAAGGTCTCAGAGAACACTGAAGCTTTCTTT.

V usage is TRBV6-6 and J usage is TRBJ2-3; 7 bases align to TRBD2. In germline, CDR1 is MNHNY, CDR2 SVGAGI (reference sequence). Germline trimming cut 2 bases from V and 5 bases from J; bases unmatched to any gene: 10. The CDR3 spans 16 residues. This CDR3 reads CASSYTAGVLGDTQYF. The CDR3 nucleotides read TGTGCCAGCAGTTACACGGCGGGGGTCCTGGGAGATACGCAGTATTTT.